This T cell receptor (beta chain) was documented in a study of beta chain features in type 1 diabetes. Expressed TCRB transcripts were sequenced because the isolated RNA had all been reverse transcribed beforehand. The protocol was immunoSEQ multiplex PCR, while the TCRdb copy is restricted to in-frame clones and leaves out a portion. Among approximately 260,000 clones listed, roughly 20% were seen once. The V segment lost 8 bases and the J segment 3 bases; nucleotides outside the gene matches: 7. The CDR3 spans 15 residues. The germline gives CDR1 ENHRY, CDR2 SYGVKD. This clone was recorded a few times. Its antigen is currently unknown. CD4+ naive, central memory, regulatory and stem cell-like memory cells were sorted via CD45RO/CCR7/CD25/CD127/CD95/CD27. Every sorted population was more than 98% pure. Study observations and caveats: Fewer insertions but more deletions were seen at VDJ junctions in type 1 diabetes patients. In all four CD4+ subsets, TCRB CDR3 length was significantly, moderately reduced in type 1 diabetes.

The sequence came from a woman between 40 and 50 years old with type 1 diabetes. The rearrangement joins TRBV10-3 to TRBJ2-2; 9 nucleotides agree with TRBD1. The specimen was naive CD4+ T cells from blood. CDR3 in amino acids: CAIGGQGMDTGELFF. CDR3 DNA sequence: TGTGCCATCGGCGGACAGGGGATGGACACCGGGGAGCTGTTTTTT.